These 9 T cell receptor beta chains were sequenced from one sample in a study of blood T cell repertoires in COVID-19. The protocol was immunoSEQ multiplex PCR, while the TCRdb copy is restricted to in-frame clones and leaves out a portion. The data contain around 160,000 clones, 85% to 95% of them singletons. The sample comprised peripheral blood. These receptors were obtained from a woman aged 60-75 years with COVID-19, enrolled during active disease.

The chain joins TRBV12-3 or TRBV12-4 to TRBJ1-2; D perhaps matches TRBD1 (6 bases). The CDR3 length is 12 residues. Trimming took off 5 bases at V and 8 bases at J, with 12 bases between the two ends. This CDR3 reads CASSKQGGGYTF. CDR3 DNA sequence: TGTGCCAGCAGTAAACAGGGCGGGGGCTACACCTTC.

The rearrangement uses TRBV7-8 and TRBJ1-2; TRBD1 might be the D (5 bases). There are 12 residues in the CDR3. V was trimmed by 5 bases and J by 4 bases, leaving 8 bases between them. Germline CDR1 reads SGHVS; CDR2 reads FQNEAQ. The CDR3 is CASSRTSYGYTF. In DNA form, the CDR3 reads TGTGCCAGCAGCCGGACATCCTATGGCTACACCTTC.

J is TRBJ2-4 and V is TRBV6-1; maybe TRBD1 (5 bases). Looked up from germline, CDR1 is MNHNS and CDR2 is SASEGT. V lost 0 bases and J 9 bases, leaving 12 bases between the germline ends. This CDR3 spans 14 amino acids. The CDR3 bases are TGTGCCAGCAGTGAAGCGCAGGGTTCAAGCATTCAGTACTTC. It translates to CASSEAQGSSIQYF.

The chain recombines TRBV5-1 with TRBJ1-1; no clear D. Trimming cost V 1 base and J 6 bases, with 10 bases left between them. The CDR3 extends over 13 amino acids. Looked up from germline, CDR1 is SGHRS and CDR2 is YFSETQ. Here the CDR3 DNA reads TGCGCCAGCAGCTTGTCAGGTCTTCCTGAAGCTTTCTTT. It encodes CASSLSGLPEAFF.

This sequence joins TRBV27 and TRBJ1-2; D not certain. This CDR3 contains 12 residues. V was trimmed by 5 bases and J by 4 bases, leaving 8 bases between them. Germline CDR1 is MNHEY and CDR2 is SMNVEV (reference sequence). Here the CDR3 DNA reads TGTGCCAGCAGTCGCGTTGGCTATGGCTACACCTTC. Its translation: CASSRVGYGYTF.

This chain connects TRBV5-8 to TRBJ2-5; D unresolved. This CDR3 is built from 14 residues. V was clipped by 2 bases and J by 2 bases, with 10 bases between them. Germline CDR1 and CDR2: SGHTS and YDEGEE. CDR3 coding DNA: TGTGCCAGCAGCTTAAGACAAGTACAAGAGACCCAGTACTTC. This sequence encodes CASSLRQVQETQYF.

This sequence joins TRBV7-2 and TRBJ2-7, with 8 bases fitting TRBD2. V was pared by 5 bases and J by 7 bases, with 10 bases of the junction left unmatched. This CDR3 is 14 amino acids long. Germline V gives CDR1 SGHTA, CDR2 FQGNSA. In DNA form, the CDR3 reads TGTGCCAGCAGCCCCTCCGGGGGGGCCTGGGAGCAGTACTTC. Translated, it gives CASSPSGGAWEQYF.

The V gene is TRBV19, the J gene TRBJ1-2, with a tentative D call TRBD1 (6 bases). Germline V gene data show CDR1 as LNHDA and CDR2 as SQIVND (reference sequence). Between the trimmed V and J ends, which lost 5 bases and 0 bases, there was a span of 10 bases. This CDR3 has 14 amino acids. In nucleotides, the CDR3 is TGTGCCAGTAGTGCTCAGGGGCCTAACTATGGCTACACCTTC. This gives the protein CASSAQGPNYGYTF.

The V call is TRBV11-3, the J call TRBJ1-1; D ambiguous. Germline CDR1 and CDR2: SGHNT and YENEEA. Trimming stripped 2 bases from V and 1 base from J, with 5 bases between. The CDR3 consists of 13 residues. CDR3 sequence reads: CASSLYPNTEAFF. The CDR3 nucleotides read TGTGCCAGCAGCTTATATCCGAACACTGAAGCTTTCTTT.